This TCR beta chain was recovered during a study of cytomegalovirus exposure and HLA in healthy donors. The germline V gene has CDR1 SGHRS and CDR2 YFSETQ. The CDR3 runs 16 residues. The V end lost 0 bases, the J end lost 0 bases, and 11 bases lay between the germline ends. This clone was counted between two and nine times. Antigen unknown. PCR used 60 Vbeta primers and 13 Jbeta primers. Generated by immunoSEQ multiplex PCR, the TCRdb table keeps only in-frame clones and is missing some. Of 85,000 to 130,000 clones listed, approximately 82% were seen once; the top ten hold about 2.5%. General study findings and limits: Some TCR beta chains (164 of them) were listed as cytomegalovirus-associated. V segments that were indistinguishable, TRBV6-2 and TRBV6-3 among them, were omitted from analysis. Most CMV-associated TCR beta chains appeared HLA-restricted in a later analysis. TCR association rates varied by HLA locus in a later analysis, with DRB1 highest and HLA-C lowest.

The chain combines TRBV5-1 with TRBJ2-3, with a weak D call TRBD1 (5 bases). The sample comprised PBMCs. The TCR originated in a man aged 40-49 years in good health and CMV-seronegative. The CDR3 reads CASSLADSPSTDTQYF. CDR3 sequence (DNA): TGCGCCAGCAGCTTGGCCGACAGTCCTAGCACAGATACGCAGTATTTT.